Here is one T cell receptor (beta chain) with its context. V lost 4 bases and J lost 0, with 9 bases in between. Germline V gives CDR1 LNHNV, CDR2 YYDKDF (reference sequence). This CDR3 has 14 amino acids. As for time point: baseline, week 1 (first vaccination visit). This sample's treatment: pre-vaccination baseline after standard-of-care therapy. The table came from immunoSEQ multiplex PCR; TCRdb's copy has only in-frame clones and leaves some out. The sample includes roughly 84,000 clones, over 75% seen only once; the top ten take about 5.1%. The data were obtained in a study of a mutant IDH1 vaccine in newly diagnosed glioma. Overall study context: Most patients had received both radiotherapy and temozolomide, the prior options being radiotherapy, temozolomide, or both.

The rearrangement uses TRBV15 and TRBJ1-1, with D maybe TRBD1 (5 bases). The material was PBMCs, obtained from a glioma patient treated with radiotherapy, temozolomide or both. This receptor was taken from a man in his forties with glioma. Some clones in this sample may be carry-over from other donors' samples. The CDR3 loop reads CATSIRDLNTEAFF. CDR3 coding DNA: TGTGCCACCAGCATCCGGGACTTGAACACTGAAGCTTTCTTT.